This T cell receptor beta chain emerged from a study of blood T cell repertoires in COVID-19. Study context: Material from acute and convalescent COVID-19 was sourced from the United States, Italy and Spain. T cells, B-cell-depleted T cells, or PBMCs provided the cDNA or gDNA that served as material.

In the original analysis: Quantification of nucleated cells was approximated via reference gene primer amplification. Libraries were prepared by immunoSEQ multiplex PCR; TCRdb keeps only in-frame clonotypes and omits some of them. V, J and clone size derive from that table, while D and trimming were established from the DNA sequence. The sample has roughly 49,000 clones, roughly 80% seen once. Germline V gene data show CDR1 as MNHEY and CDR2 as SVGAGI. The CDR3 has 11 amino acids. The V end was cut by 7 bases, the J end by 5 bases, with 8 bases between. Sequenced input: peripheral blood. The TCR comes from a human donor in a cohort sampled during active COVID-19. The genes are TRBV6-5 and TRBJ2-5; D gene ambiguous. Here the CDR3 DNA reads TGTGCCAGCAAGAGTTGGGAGACCCAGTACTTC. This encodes CASKSWETQYF.